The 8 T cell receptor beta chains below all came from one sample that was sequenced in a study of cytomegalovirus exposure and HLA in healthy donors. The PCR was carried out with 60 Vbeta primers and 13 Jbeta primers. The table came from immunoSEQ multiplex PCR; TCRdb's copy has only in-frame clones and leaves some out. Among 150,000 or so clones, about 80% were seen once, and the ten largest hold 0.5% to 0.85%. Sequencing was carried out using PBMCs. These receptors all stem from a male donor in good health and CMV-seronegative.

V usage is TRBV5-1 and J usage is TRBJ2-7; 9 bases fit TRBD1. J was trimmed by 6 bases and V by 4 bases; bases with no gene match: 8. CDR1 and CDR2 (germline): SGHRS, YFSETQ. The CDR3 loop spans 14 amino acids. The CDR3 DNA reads TGCGCCAGCAGCACACAACAGGGGGCGCTCGAGCAGTACTTC. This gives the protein CASSTQQGALEQYF.

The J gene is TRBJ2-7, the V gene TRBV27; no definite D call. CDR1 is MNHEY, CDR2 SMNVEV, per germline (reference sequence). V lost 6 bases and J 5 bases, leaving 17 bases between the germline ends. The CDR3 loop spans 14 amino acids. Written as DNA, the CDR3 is TGTGCCAGCAGCTCCTGGGCCTCCCTCGACGAGCAGTACTTC. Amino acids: CASSSWASLDEQYF.

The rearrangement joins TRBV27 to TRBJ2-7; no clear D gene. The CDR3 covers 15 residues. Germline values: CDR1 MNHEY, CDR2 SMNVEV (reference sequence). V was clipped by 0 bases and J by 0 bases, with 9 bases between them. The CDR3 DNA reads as TGTGCCAGCAGTTTATCAACAGAGAGCTCCTACGAGCAGTACTTC. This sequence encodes CASSLSTESSYEQYF.

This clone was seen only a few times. CDR3 in amino acids: CASSSGTSGGVSGANVLTF. In DNA, the CDR3 is TGCGCCAGCAGCTCGGGGACTAGCGGGGGGGTCTCTGGGGCCAACGTCCTGACTTTC. J is TRBJ2-6 and V is TRBV5-1, with 16 bases aligning to TRBD2. The trim removed 3 bases at V and 0 bases at J, leaving 3 bases unmatched. This CDR3 region has 19 residues. The germline V gene encodes CDR1 SGHRS and CDR2 YFSETQ.

The CDR3 loop reads CAIGTSGRWDEQFF. The CDR3 DNA sequence: TGTGCCATTGGCACTAGCGGGAGGTGGGATGAGCAGTTCTTC. The V and J genes are TRBV10-3 and TRBJ2-1, with TRBD2 matching over 12 bases. J gave up 8 bases and V 9 bases, and 8 bases lay outside the gene matches. CDR1 ENHRY and CDR2 SYGVKD come from the germline V gene. The CDR3 covers 14 residues.

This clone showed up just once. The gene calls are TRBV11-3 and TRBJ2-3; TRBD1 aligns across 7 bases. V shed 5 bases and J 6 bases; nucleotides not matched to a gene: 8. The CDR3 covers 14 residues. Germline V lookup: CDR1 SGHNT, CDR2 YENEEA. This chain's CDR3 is CASSDRAFGDTQYF. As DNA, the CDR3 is TGTGCCAGCAGCGACAGGGCATTTGGTGATACGCAGTATTTT.

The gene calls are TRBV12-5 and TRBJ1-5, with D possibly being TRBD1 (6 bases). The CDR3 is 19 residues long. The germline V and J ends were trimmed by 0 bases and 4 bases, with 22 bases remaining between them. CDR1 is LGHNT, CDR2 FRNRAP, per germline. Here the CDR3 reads CASGLVFGGAGRKNQPQHF. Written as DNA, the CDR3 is TGTGCTAGTGGTTTGGTATTTGGGGGGGCAGGGAGGAAAAATCAGCCCCAGCATTTT.

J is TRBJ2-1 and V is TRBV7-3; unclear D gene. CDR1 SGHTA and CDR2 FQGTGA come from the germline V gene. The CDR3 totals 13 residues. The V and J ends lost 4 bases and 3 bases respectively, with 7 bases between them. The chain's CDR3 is CASSYTNYNEQFF. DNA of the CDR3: TGTGCCAGCAGCTATACTAACTACAATGAGCAGTTCTTC.